Presented here are 30 T cell receptor beta chains from one specimen sequenced in a study of cytomegalovirus exposure and HLA in healthy donors. It was with 60 Vbeta and 13 Jbeta primers that the PCR ran. TCRdb's table, derived via immunoSEQ multiplex PCR, lists solely in-frame clones and lacks some. Among around 150,000 clones, 75% to 85% were seen once, and the ten largest hold under 15%. Sequenced sample: PBMCs. The source is a woman aged 50 to 65 in good health and CMV-seronegative.

The chain is built from TRBV29-1 and TRBJ1-2; maybe TRBD1 (5 bases). The CDR3 spans 13 residues. The ends were cut back, 7 bases at V and 8 bases at J, with 20 bases in the middle. Germline CDR1 reads SQVTM; CDR2 reads ANQGSEA. CDR3 nucleotide sequence: TGCAGCGGTAAAGGGGCCGGGAGTAGGGGCTACACCTTC. Its protein product is CSGKGAGSRGYTF.

The chain uses TRBV2 and TRBJ2-3; 10 positions match TRBD2. There are 16 residues in the CDR3. V shed 6 bases, J shed 1 base, and the junction held 7 bases outside the gene matches. Germline lookup yields CDR1 SNHLY and CDR2 FYNNEI. The CDR3 protein is CASRQREGIGTDTQYF. As DNA, the CDR3 is TGTGCCAGCAGGCAGCGGGAGGGAATTGGCACAGATACGCAGTATTTT.

The chain is built from TRBV27 and TRBJ2-1; possibly TRBD2 for D (6 bases). The germline V and J ends were trimmed by 5 bases and 5 bases, with 10 bases remaining between them. Germline loops: CDR1 MNHEY, CDR2 SMNVEV (reference sequence). The CDR3 totals 13 residues. The CDR3 DNA is TGTGCCAGCAGTCATCTAGCGAACAATGAGCAGTTCTTC. Encoded protein: CASSHLANNEQFF.

V is TRBV4-2 and J is TRBJ2-3; 11 nucleotides line up with TRBD1. CDR3 size: 17 residues. The V and J ends lost 5 bases and 5 bases, in that order; junction bases with no gene match: 12. The germline CDR1 and CDR2 sequences are LGHNA and YNFKEQ. The DNA for the CDR3 is TGTGCCAGCAGCTTTATATTGGACAGGGGGCGCCTAGATACGCAGTATTTT. Translation gives CASSFILDRGRLDTQYF.

J is TRBJ2-2 and V is TRBV7-3; TRBD1 might be the D (5 bases). Trimming stripped 0 bases from V and 3 bases from J, with 5 bases between. From germline, CDR1 is SGHTA and CDR2 FQGTGA. The CDR3 sequence is 14 residues long. The CDR3 loop is CASSLTGDTGELFF. As DNA, the CDR3 is TGTGCCAGCAGCTTAACAGGGGACACCGGGGAGCTGTTTTTT.

The rearrangement joins TRBV7-6 to TRBJ2-3; 9 bases agree with TRBD2. V shed 3 bases, J shed 1 base, and the junction held 2 bases outside the gene matches. CDR1 and CDR2 from the germline V gene are SGHVS and FNYEAQ. The CDR3 loop spans 15 amino acids. CDR3 nucleotide sequence: TGTGCCAGCAGCTTGGGCGGGGGGGGCACAGATACGCAGTATTTT. This codes for CASSLGGGGTDTQYF.

This chain joins TRBV9 and TRBJ2-1; 7 bases map to TRBD2. The germline CDR1 and CDR2 sequences are SGDLS and YYNGEE. V lost 3 bases, J lost 10 bases, and 7 bases stayed unmatched. The CDR3 length is 13 residues. The CDR3 region has the DNA TGTGCCAGCAGCGGGGGGACTATAGGCGAGCAGTTCTTC. It codes for CASSGGTIGEQFF.

V and J are TRBV5-1 and TRBJ2-3, with D possibly being TRBD2 (6 bases). V lost 2 bases to trimming and J lost 2 bases, with 15 bases between them. The CDR3 is 16 amino acids. Germline V gene sequence: CDR1 SGHRS, CDR2 YFSETQ. This CDR3 is CASSLQAGGYTDTQYF. The CDR3 DNA reads as TGCGCCAGCAGCTTACAAGCGGGCGGATACACAGATACGCAGTATTTT.

This sequence joins TRBV7-2 and TRBJ2-7, with TRBD2 matching 7 bases. CDR3 length: 15 residues. CDR1 is SGHTA and CDR2 is FQGNSA in the germline V gene. Unmatched junction bases numbered 7, after V lost 3 bases and J lost 2 bases. The CDR3 DNA sequence: TGTGCCAGCAGCTTGCAGACTAGCTCCCCCTACGAGCAGTACTTC. The encoded protein is CASSLQTSSPYEQYF.

The chain recombines TRBV15 with TRBJ1-2; a weak D match, TRBD1 (5 bases). From germline, CDR1 is LNHNV and CDR2 YYDKDF (reference sequence). CDR3 length equals 13 residues. The V end lost 8 bases, the J end lost 3 bases, and 13 bases lay between the germline ends. The chain's CDR3 is CATSGGGYYGYTF. CDR3 DNA sequence: TGTGCCACCTCGGGGGGGGGTTACTATGGCTACACCTTC.

The rearrangement joins TRBV5-1 to TRBJ1-1, with TRBD1 matching over 7 bases. CDR3 size: 14 residues. The V gene end was trimmed by 4 bases and the J gene end by 5 bases; junction bases not matched to a gene: 8. Germline-derived CDR1 and CDR2 are SGHRS and YFSETQ. The CDR3 spells CASSPRQGRTEAFF. CDR3 nucleotides: TGCGCCAGCAGCCCGCGACAGGGCCGGACTGAAGCTTTCTTT.

The chain joins TRBV28 to TRBJ2-2; no firm D call. This CDR3 has 14 amino acids. The V end was cut by 1 base, the J end by 5 bases, with 8 bases between. Germline V gene data show CDR1 as MDHEN and CDR2 as SYDVKM. In nucleotides, the CDR3 is TGTGCCAGCAGTTTATCCCCCGGGACCGGGGAGCTGTTTTTT. Translating it yields CASSLSPGTGELFF.

The V call is TRBV29-1, the J call TRBJ1-1; weak D call: TRBD1 (6 bases). Per the germline V gene, CDR1 is SQVTM and CDR2 is ANQGSEA. V shed 7 bases and J shed 8 bases, with 20 bases lying between them. There are 13 residues in the CDR3. The CDR3 is CSADLGGGHEAFF. The CDR3 DNA is TGCAGCGCCGATCTAGGGGGGGGCCACGAAGCTTTCTTT.

The chain couples TRBV29-1 to TRBJ1-2, with a weak D call TRBD1 (6 bases). The CDR3 length is 13 residues. The V and J ends lost 3 bases and 7 bases respectively, with 15 bases between them. CDR1 is SQVTM, CDR2 ANQGSEA, per germline. For the CDR3, the DNA is TGCAGCGTTGAGGAAGGGGGTGGGTCTGGCTACACCTTC. It encodes CSVEEGGGSGYTF.

The chain employs TRBV19 and TRBJ2-2; D perhaps matches TRBD2 (6 bases). Germline CDR1 LNHDA, CDR2 SQIVND (reference sequence). Trimming took 3 bases from V and 6 from J, leaving 17 bases between them. The CDR3 loop spans 16 amino acids. CDR3 sequence: CASSIGRRVNAGELFF. The CDR3 nucleotides are TGTGCCAGTAGTATTGGGCGGAGGGTAAACGCCGGGGAGCTGTTTTTT.

This clone was seen a single time. The chain links TRBV28 to TRBJ2-7, with 8 positions matching TRBD1. In germline, CDR1 is MDHEN, CDR2 SYDVKM. The J segment lost 6 bases and the V segment lost 6 bases, leaving 10 bases of the junction unmatched. This CDR3 comprises 14 residues. This CDR3 reads CASRKDRALSEQYF. In nucleotides, the CDR3 is TGTGCCAGCAGGAAGGACAGGGCTCTATCCGAGCAGTACTTC.

This clone was observed a single time. The rearrangement links TRBV4-1 to TRBJ1-1; D gene uncertain. V was pared by 0 bases and J by 8 bases, with 10 bases between. From germline, CDR1 is MGHRA and CDR2 YSYEKL. The CDR3 is made up of 13 amino acids. The CDR3: CASSQDPVREAFF. The CDR3, as DNA: TGCGCCAGCAGCCAAGATCCGGTCCGGGAAGCTTTCTTT.

V gene TRBV7-8 combines with J gene TRBJ1-4; tentative D call: TRBD1 (6 bases). The CDR3 extends over 15 amino acids. V was trimmed by 6 bases and J by 2 bases, leaving 13 bases between them. Per germline, CDR1 SGHVS and CDR2 FQNEAQ. The CDR3, as DNA: TGTGCCAGCAGTTATTCAGGGGCTACTAATGAAAAACTGTTTTTT. Protein: CASSYSGATNEKLFF. The whole variable domain, remainder taken from reference TRBV7-8 and TRBJ1-4, is GAGVSQSPRYKVAKRGQDVALRCDPISGHVSLFWYQQALGQGPEFLTYFQNEAQLDKSGLPSDRFFAERPEGSVSTLKIQRTQQEDSAVYLCASSYSGATNEKLFFGSGTQLSVL.

This clone was counted only a few times. The V call is TRBV5-4, the J call TRBJ2-7, with a tentative D call TRBD2 (5 bases). The V end was cut by 1 base, the J end by 0 bases, with 8 bases between. Germline values: CDR1 SGHNT, CDR2 YYREEE (reference sequence). The CDR3 contains 14 residues. CDR3 nucleotide sequence: TGTGCCAGCAGCTTGCGAGGAGGCTCCTACGAGCAGTACTTC. Its protein product is CASSLRGGSYEQYF.

The J gene is TRBJ1-1, the V gene TRBV4-2, with 8 nucleotides matching TRBD1. The CDR3 is 14 residues long. V lost 4 bases, J lost 0 bases, and 1 base stayed unmatched. Germline loops: CDR1 LGHNA, CDR2 YNFKEQ. The CDR3 region is CASSPGQVNTEAFF. The CDR3 nucleotides read TGTGCCAGCAGCCCGGGACAGGTGAACACTGAAGCTTTCTTT.

The chain combines TRBV10-3 with TRBJ1-6; D not resolved. The CDR3 covers 15 residues. With 5 bases removed from V and 0 bases from J, the gap between germline ends came to 8 bases. Per germline, CDR1 ENHRY and CDR2 SYGVKD. The CDR3 region has the DNA TGTGCCATCAGTCCTAGGAGCTCCTATAATTCACCCCTCCACTTT. Translated, it gives CAISPRSSYNSPLHF.

The V call is TRBV13, the J call TRBJ2-1; D perhaps matches TRBD2 (7 bases). Trimming pared 3 bases from V and 9 bases from J, leaving 21 bases between. Germline V lookup: CDR1 PRHDT, CDR2 FYEKMQ (reference sequence). The CDR3 loop spans 16 amino acids. The CDR3 here is CASSFSGLSSRGEQFF. In DNA, the CDR3 is TGTGCCAGCAGCTTCTCGGGACTATCATCCAGGGGTGAGCAGTTCTTC.

CDR3 residues: CASSTGAGGRSGNEKLFF. Here the CDR3 DNA reads TGTGCCAGCAGCACAGGGGCAGGGGGCCGGTCGGGGAATGAAAAACTGTTTTTT. The gene calls are TRBV21-1 and TRBJ1-4; the DNA was not used to check the table's D call, TRBD1. TRBV21-1 is shown as a pseudogene. The CDR3 length is 18 residues.

This chain links TRBV7-9 with TRBJ1-4; tentatively, D is TRBD1 (5 bases). Trimming took 5 bases from V and 4 from J, leaving 14 bases between them. Germline V gives CDR1 SEHNR, CDR2 FQNEAQ (reference sequence). CDR3 size: 15 residues. CDR3 sequence reads: CASSPSGGFNEKLFF. As DNA, the CDR3 is TGTGCCAGCAGCCCCTCCGGGGGATTTAATGAAAAACTGTTTTTT.

The chain recombines TRBV5-6 with TRBJ1-1; 10 nucleotides agree with TRBD1. The CDR3 loop spans 14 amino acids. CDR1 SGHDT and CDR2 YYEEEE come from the germline V gene. V shed 4 bases and J 5 bases; nucleotides not matched to a gene: 5. The CDR3 sequence is CASSTTGGFTEAFF. CDR3 bases: TGTGCCAGCAGCACGACAGGGGGCTTTACTGAAGCTTTCTTT.

V and J are TRBV5-1 and TRBJ2-7; TRBD2 might be the D (5 bases). Trimming shortened V by 3 bases and J by 3 bases, and 10 bases separated the two germline ends. CDR1 and CDR2 from the germline V gene are SGHRS and YFSETQ. The CDR3 consists of 13 residues. The DNA of the CDR3 is TGCGCCAGCAGCTCCCGAGGGAGCTACGAGCAGTACTTC. Protein sequence: CASSSRGSYEQYF. Full variable domain (rest looked up from reference TRBV5-1 and TRBJ2-7): KAGVTQTPRYLIKTRGQQVTLSCSPISGHRSVSWYQQTPGQGLQFLFEYFSETQRNKGNFPGRFSGRQFSNSRSEMNVSTLELGDSALYLCASSSRGSYEQYFGPGTRLTVT.

The chain is built from TRBV9 and TRBJ2-7; D is unresolved. The CDR3 covers 13 residues. CDR1 is SGDLS, CDR2 YYNGEE, per germline. The V gene lost 4 bases and the J gene lost 4 bases, with 12 bases spanning the gap. The CDR3 sequence: CASSSSREYEQYF. The CDR3 DNA sequence: TGTGCCAGCAGCTCCTCGCGCGAGTACGAGCAGTACTTC.

This clone occurred a few times. The chain has TRBV7-2 and TRBJ1-5; D is unresolved. Deletions cut 3 bases from V and 4 bases from J, with 7 bases between. This CDR3 has 13 amino acids. CDR1 is SGHTA and CDR2 is FQGNSA in the germline V gene. The CDR3 is CASSFRENQPQHF. The CDR3 DNA reads TGTGCCAGCAGCTTCCGGGAGAATCAGCCCCAGCATTTT.

The genes are TRBV28 and TRBJ2-5, with D possibly being TRBD1 (6 bases). Germline CDR1 and CDR2: MDHEN and SYDVKM. V lost 6 bases and J 2 bases, leaving 10 bases between the germline ends. The length of the CDR3 is 13 residues. CDR3 nucleotides: TGTGCCAGCAGCCCCCAGGGGCAAGAGACCCAGTACTTC. Amino acids: CASSPQGQETQYF.

CDR3 coding DNA: TGTGCCAGCAGTGCAGGGCCGCCGTCAGGATACGAGCAGTACTTC. Translating gives CASSAGPPSGYEQYF. J is TRBJ2-7 and V is TRBV2; a weak D match, TRBD1 (5 bases). The CDR3 loop spans 15 amino acids. V was shortened by 4 bases and J by 4 bases, with 17 bases between the two germline ends. The germline V gene encodes CDR1 SNHLY and CDR2 FYNNEI.